This entry lists 13 T cell receptor beta chains sequenced from one sample in a study of cytomegalovirus exposure and HLA in healthy donors (dated by TCRdb to about 2017). The library was produced with the immunoSEQ multiplex PCR assay. A mixture of 60 forward primers for TCR Vbeta segments and 13 reverse primers for TCR Jbeta segments was used in the multiplex PCR. In TCRdb, the immuneACCESS table is reduced to in-frame sequences with V and J assigned. These tables do not hold every clone; where another copy was compared, an unresolved V gene accounts for under half, and the others remain unexplained. For this sample the table gives about 150,000 clones, of which around 72% were detected only once. Jointly, the top ten make up 2.1% of the sample. The sample comprised PBMCs. All receptors come from a middle-aged man in good health and CMV-seronegative.

The J gene is TRBJ2-2, the V gene TRBV7-9; 8 bases match TRBD1. CDR1 SEHNR and CDR2 FQNEAQ come from the germline V gene (reference sequence). V gave up 4 bases and J gave up 6 bases; unmatched junction bases: 10. There are 16 residues in the CDR3. CDR3 in amino acids: CASSYGDRRSAGELFF. Here the CDR3 DNA reads TGTGCCAGCAGCTACGGGGACAGGCGGTCGGCCGGGGAGCTGTTTTTT.

The V call is TRBV7-2, the J call TRBJ2-1; 9 bases agree with TRBD2. This CDR3 contains 15 residues. Germline assignment: CDR1 SGHTA and CDR2 FQGNSA. The V and J ends lost 1 base and 6 bases, in that order; junction bases with no gene match: 4. In DNA, the CDR3 is TGTGCCAGCAGCTTAGAGGCTAGCGGGGCCAATGAGCAGTTCTTC. Encoded protein: CASSLEASGANEQFF.

The V and J genes are TRBV12-5 and TRBJ1-5; TRBD1 is a possible D gene (5 bases). V was trimmed by 2 bases and J by 2 bases, leaving 13 bases between them. The CDR3 is 16 amino acids. Germline-derived CDR1 and CDR2 are LGHNT and FRNRAP. CDR3 sequence (DNA): TGTGCTAGTGGTTTGTCGCAGGGATTTGGCAATCAGCCCCAGCATTTT. Protein: CASGLSQGFGNQPQHF.

In DNA, the CDR3 is TGTGCCAGCAGTGAAGGGACAGCAACTAATGAAAAACTGTTTTTT. This encodes CASSEGTATNEKLFF. This chain joins TRBV6-1 and TRBJ1-4; tentatively, D is TRBD1 (6 bases). CDR3 length: 15 amino acids. The germline V gene has CDR1 MNHNS and CDR2 SASEGT. V was trimmed by 1 base and J by 0 bases, leaving 6 bases between them.

This rearrangement joins TRBV19 to TRBJ2-1; D perhaps matches TRBD2 (6 bases). Per the germline V gene, CDR1 is LNHDA and CDR2 is SQIVND (reference sequence). The CDR3 runs to 15 residues. Trimming stripped 6 bases from V and 8 bases from J, with 20 bases between. The CDR3: CASRPGRGYSDEQFF. CDR3 sequence (DNA): TGTGCCAGTAGGCCAGGGCGGGGCTATTCGGATGAGCAGTTCTTC.

The gene calls are TRBV5-4 and TRBJ2-6; D is possibly TRBD1 (5 bases). V was cut by 2 bases and J by 4 bases, with 19 bases left in between. Germline lookup yields CDR1 SGHNT and CDR2 YYREEE (reference sequence). The CDR3 extends over 18 amino acids. This CDR3 is CASSFGAGLWAGANVLTF. As DNA, the CDR3 is TGTGCCAGCAGCTTTGGGGCAGGGCTGTGGGCCGGGGCCAACGTCCTGACTTTC.

J is TRBJ2-7 and V is TRBV19, with TRBD2 matching over 8 bases. The length of the CDR3 is 14 residues. CDR1 and CDR2 (germline): LNHDA, SQIVND (reference sequence). V trimming: 4 bases; J trimming: 2 bases; junction bases outside the gene matches: 4. In nucleotides, the CDR3 is TGTGCCAGTAGTAACAGCGGGGGCCCCTACGAGCAGTACTTC. Protein product: CASSNSGGPYEQYF. The complete variable domain, with remaining parts taken from reference TRBV19 and TRBJ2-7, reads DGGITQSPKYLFRKEGQNVTLSCEQNLNHDAMYWYRQDPGQGLRLIYYSQIVNDFQKGDIAEGYSVSREKKESFPLTVTSAQKNPTAFYLCASSNSGGPYEQYFGPGTRLTVT.

In this sample, this clone turned up once. The CDR3 reads CSASEDYEQYF. In DNA form, the CDR3 reads TGCAGTGCTTCTGAGGACTACGAGCAGTACTTC. This chain joins TRBV20-1 and TRBJ2-7; D gene uncertain. The germline CDR1 and CDR2 sequences are DFQATT and SNEGSKA (reference sequence). CDR3 length equals 11 residues. Deletions cut 5 bases from V and 3 bases from J, with 8 bases between.

The V gene is TRBV7-9, the J gene TRBJ1-4; D call uncertain. Deletions cut 1 base from V and 8 bases from J, with 14 bases between. The CDR3 has 15 amino acids. CDR1 is SEHNR and CDR2 is FQNEAQ in the germline V gene (reference sequence). CDR3 protein: CASSLVAPGGEKLFF. Written as DNA, the CDR3 is TGTGCCAGCAGCTTAGTCGCTCCCGGCGGGGAAAAACTGTTTTTT.

The chain joins TRBV6-1 to TRBJ2-7, with TRBD1 matching 8 bases. This CDR3 region has 14 residues. V lost 5 bases and J lost 2; bases outside the gene matches: 5. The germline gives CDR1 MNHNS, CDR2 SASEGT. In nucleotides, the CDR3 is TGTGCCAGCAGTAGGGACAGGACCACCTACGAGCAGTACTTC. It yields the protein CASSRDRTTYEQYF.

This clone was observed a few times. The chain is built from TRBV6-5 and TRBJ2-3; 8 bases fit TRBD2. Looked up from germline, CDR1 is MNHEY and CDR2 is SVGAGI. The CDR3 runs to 15 residues. Trimming at V came to 7 bases and at J to 6 bases, leaving 12 bases not matched to a gene. CDR3 loop: CASTRGTRGQDTQYF. The CDR3 region has the DNA TGTGCCAGCACCCGAGGGACTAGGGGTCAGGATACGCAGTATTTT.

The V call is TRBV20-1, the J call TRBJ2-5; a weak D match, TRBD2 (5 bases). Deletions cut 3 bases from V and 9 bases from J, with 8 bases between. There are 10 residues in the CDR3. Germline V gene lookup returns CDR1 DFQATT and CDR2 SNEGSKA (reference sequence). CDR3: CSASVRAQYF. CDR3 nucleotides: TGCAGTGCTAGTGTGAGGGCCCAGTACTTC.

The chain links TRBV9 to TRBJ2-1, with TRBD2 identical over 9 bases. The CDR3 totals 17 residues. Germline CDR1 is SGDLS and CDR2 is YYNGEE. V was clipped by 0 bases and J by 3 bases; unmatched bases: 7. The CDR3, as DNA: TGTGCCAGCAGCGTAGACCCAGCGGGGGGCCTCTACAATGAGCAGTTCTTC. This translates into CASSVDPAGGLYNEQFF.